The 3 T cell receptor beta chains in this list originate from one sample, sequenced in a study of low-dose radiotherapy and immunotherapy resistance in tumors. Priming of first-strand cDNA relied on TRAV- and TRBV-specific primers (covering alpha and beta chains). An approximately 19-cycle PCR with a constant-region primer and V-primer adapter amplified TCRs. One entry per CDR3 protein results from TCRdb running MiXCR on the reads. Counted here are some 16,000 distinct CDR3 sequences, approximately 70% occurring once; the ten biggest clones make up 4.5% to 7%. These receptors were obtained from a human donor with advanced metastatic prostate, ovarian, gallbladder or colorectal cancer (not recorded which). This table probably holds off-target reads from a library built for another chain.

This chain links TRBV12-3 or TRBV12-4 with TRBJ2-2; D is possibly TRBD1 (6 bases). The CDR3 has 13 amino acids. V was pared by 10 bases and J by 3 bases, with 12 bases between. DNA for the CDR3: TGTGCCACACACAGGGATCACACCGGGGAGCTGTTTTTT. It translates to CATHRDHTGELFF.

The rearrangement joins TRBV4-1 to TRBJ1-1; 7 bases are shared with TRBD1. J was trimmed by 3 bases and V by 0 bases; bases with no gene match: 4. Per the germline V gene, CDR1 is MGHRA and CDR2 is YSYEKL. The CDR3 has 15 residues. CDR3 coding DNA: TGCGCCAGCAGCCAAGACATAACAGGGGACACTGAAGCTTTCTTT. Its protein is CASSQDITGDTEAFF.

The V call is TRBV5-1, the J call TRBJ2-2, with D possibly matching TRBD2 (6 bases). CDR1 SGHRS and CDR2 YFSETQ come from the germline V gene. The CDR3 runs to 14 residues. V lost 7 bases to trimming and J lost 5 bases, with 15 bases between them. In DNA, the CDR3 is TGCGCCAGCTCCGGAGGGCCAGGGACCGGGGAGCTGTTTTTT. As protein: CASSGGPGTGELFF.